This TCR beta chain was identified during a study of T cell changes during pregnancy in multiple sclerosis. Losses at the gene ends were 4 bases for V and 1 base for J; bases not matched to a gene: 10. CDR3 length equals 16 residues. Germline values: CDR1 SGHRS, CDR2 YFSETQ. The protocol was immunoSEQ multiplex PCR, while the TCRdb copy is restricted to in-frame clones and leaves out a portion. The table lists more than 85,000 clones, roughly 95% of them singletons, with around 1.4% in the top ten. This clone has only one observation. The sequencing here drew on peripheral blood, taken in the third trimester of pregnancy. The source of this sequence is a female donor in good health, enrolled as a control in a pregnancy study. V is TRBV5-1 and J is TRBJ1-1, with 7 bases matching TRBD1. CDR3: CASSKIDRASNTEAFF. DNA for the CDR3: TGCGCCAGCAGCAAAATAGACAGGGCGTCGAACACTGAAGCTTTCTTT.